The 8 T cell receptor beta chains below all came from one sample that was sequenced in a study of T cells in Graves' hyperthyroidism and ophthalmopathy. RNA transcripts yielded amplified TCR beta CDR3 regions. RT-PCR in the first round (using the HTBI primer set) targeted the TCR CDR3. A single record per CDR3 protein comes from TCRdb applying MiXCR to the multiplex PCR reads. The top ten clones hold 20% of a sample with a few hundred thousand distinct CDR3 sequences, 13% to 15% of them seen once. The sample was blood. The receptors here all came from a woman aged 30 to 39 with Graves' ophthalmopathy.

This clonotype appeared many times. The chain joins TRBV20-1 to TRBJ1-2; TRBD1 might be the D (5 bases). V was cut by 2 bases and J by 8 bases, with 24 bases left in between. Per the germline V gene, CDR1 is DFQATT and CDR2 is SNEGSKA (reference sequence). This CDR3 comprises 16 residues. The CDR3 DNA reads as TGCAGTGCTAGAATTGACCGGGCAAACCTGGGGGTGGGCTACACCTTC. Translated, it gives CSARIDRANLGVGYTF.

This clonotype was counted a few times. The chain uses TRBV12-3 or TRBV12-4 and TRBJ1-1; D gene unclear. V lost 2 bases to trimming and J lost 6 bases, with 13 bases between them. The CDR3 totals 14 residues. CDR3: CASSLIRAQPEAFF. In DNA form, the CDR3 reads TGTGCCAGCAGTTTAATAAGGGCTCAGCCTGAAGCTTTCTTT.

This clonotype was observed at least ten times. V usage is TRBV20-1 and J usage is TRBJ2-7; possible D gene TRBD1, 5 bases. Trimming took off 0 bases at V and 5 bases at J, with 11 bases between the two ends. The CDR3 runs to 13 residues. Per germline, CDR1 DFQATT and CDR2 SNEGSKA (reference sequence). CDR3 DNA: TGCAGTGCTAGAGATAAGGCAGGGCACGAGCAGTACTTC. It specifies CSARDKAGHEQYF.

V gene TRBV4-1 combines with J gene TRBJ1-2; D gene unclear. CDR3 length equals 15 residues. Deletions cut 0 bases from V and 8 bases from J, with 16 bases between. CDR1 and CDR2 from the germline V gene are MGHRA and YSYEKL. CDR3 bases: TGCGCCAGCAGCCAAGATGAAGCCAGCCTCTGGGGCTACACCTTC. It specifies CASSQDEASLWGYTF.

This clonotype was picked up many times. CDR3 residues: CASSSAVAGGPQETQYF. DNA for the CDR3: TGTGCCAGCAGTTCCGCCGTCGCGGGGGGACCACAAGAGACCCAGTACTTC. V usage is TRBV6-9 and J usage is TRBJ2-5; 8 nucleotides agree with TRBD2. V lost 4 bases, J lost 2 bases, and 12 bases stayed unmatched. CDR3 length: 17 amino acids. The germline V gene encodes CDR1 MNHGY and CDR2 SVAAGI.

V usage is TRBV12-5 and J usage is TRBJ1-3, with D tentatively TRBD1 (5 bases). Germline lookup yields CDR1 LGHNT and CDR2 FRNRAP. Between the trimmed V and J ends, which lost 1 base and 3 bases, there was a span of 7 bases. This CDR3 has 14 amino acids. Here the CDR3 DNA reads TGTGCTAGTGGTTTGGGACAGAGTGGAAACACCATATATTTT. This encodes CASGLGQSGNTIYF.

This clonotype was counted ten times or more. V and J are TRBV7-8 and TRBJ1-1, with unresolved D. Looked up from germline, CDR1 is SGHVS and CDR2 is FQNEAQ. Trimming took 2 bases from V and 5 from J, leaving 9 bases between them. The CDR3 runs 13 residues. The CDR3 nucleotides read TGTGCCAGCAGCTTACCGGGGTTTACTGAAGCTTTCTTT. Its translation is CASSLPGFTEAFF.

This clonotype was observed many times. The chain links TRBV20-1 to TRBJ1-1; 8 bases fit TRBD1. Germline assignment: CDR1 DFQATT and CDR2 SNEGSKA (reference sequence). With V trimmed by 5 bases and J by 10 bases, 6 bases remained unmatched. This CDR3 is 11 amino acids long. Here the CDR3 DNA reads TGCAGTGCTGATCAGGGGGCGGTAGCTTTCTTT. It codes for CSADQGAVAFF.